The next 12 T cell receptor beta chains were all read from a single sample in a study of shared clonotypes between healthy human individuals. Produced via immunoSEQ multiplex PCR; TCRdb's table is partial and in-frame only. The data contain fewer than 1 million clones, around 96% of them singletons. Naive CD8 cells, CD45RO-negative and positively selected for CCR7, excluded terminally differentiated effector memory CD45RA+ cells. The specimen was naive CD8+ T cells sorted from blood. These receptor sequences come from a young man in good health.

CDR3 loop: CASSKGCGPRNNEQFF. CDR3 bases: TGTGCCAGCAGCAAAGGGTGTGGTCCCCGGAACAATGAGCAGTTCTTC. The chain joins TRBV21-1 to TRBJ2-1. TRBV21-1 is noted as a pseudogene. This CDR3 spans 16 amino acids.

This chain links TRBV28 with TRBJ2-5; tentatively, D is TRBD1 or TRBD2 (5 bases each). This CDR3 is built from 15 residues. Trimming left V 9 bases short and J 2 bases short, with 19 bases between. Germline V gene data show CDR1 as MDHEN and CDR2 as SYDVKM. In DNA form, the CDR3 reads TGTGCCAGTCACGGGGCTCGACAGTTGCAAGAGACCCAGTACTTC. Translating gives CASHGARQLQETQYF.

The chain couples TRBV6-5 to TRBJ1-1; 9 bases align to TRBD1. CDR3 length equals 16 residues. The V gene's germline CDR1 is MNHEY and CDR2 SVGAGI. The V gene end was trimmed by 0 bases and the J gene end by 4 bases; junction bases not matched to a gene: 6. The DNA for the CDR3 is TGTGCCAGCAGTTACTCCCAACAGGGGGCTGGCACTGAAGCTTTCTTT. This encodes CASSYSQQGAGTEAFF.

This CDR3 is CASISTSETYNEQFF. The CDR3 nucleotides are TGTGCCAGCATCAGTACTAGCGAGACATACAATGAGCAGTTCTTC. V gene TRBV6-5 combines with J gene TRBJ2-1; TRBD2 matches 7 bases. This CDR3 region has 15 residues. V gave up 7 bases and J gave up 4 bases; unmatched junction bases: 10. Germline V gives CDR1 MNHEY, CDR2 SVGAGI.

The chain couples TRBV27 to TRBJ2-7, with TRBD1 matching 7 bases. The CDR3 runs to 15 residues. V lost 5 bases, J lost 0 bases, and 7 bases stayed unmatched. CDR1 is MNHEY and CDR2 is SMNVEV in the germline V gene (reference sequence). The CDR3 sequence is CASSGTGTVSYEQYF. CDR3 nucleotides: TGTGCCAGCAGTGGAACCGGGACAGTCTCCTACGAGCAGTACTTC.

This chain connects TRBV5-6 to TRBJ1-4; D is uncertain. Trimming took off 5 bases at V and 8 bases at J, with 22 bases between the two ends. CDR3 length equals 16 residues. Germline V CDR1 and CDR2: SGHDT, YYEEEE. CDR3 region: CASSFGTQDAGEKLFF. The CDR3 coding sequence is TGTGCCAGCAGTTTCGGAACCCAGGACGCTGGGGAAAAACTGTTTTTT.

V and J are TRBV7-9 and TRBJ2-1; 11 bases match TRBD2. The germline V gene encodes CDR1 SEHNR and CDR2 FQNEAQ (reference sequence). V gave up 4 bases and J gave up 2 bases; unmatched junction bases: 1. The CDR3 is made up of 15 amino acids. The CDR3 bases are TGTGCCAGCAGCTCGGGACTAGCGGCCTACAATGAGCAGTTCTTC. Translated: CASSSGLAAYNEQFF.

The V and J genes are TRBV7-9 and TRBJ2-5, with TRBD1 identical over 10 bases. Trimming took 6 bases from V and 5 from J; bases not matched to a gene: 12. This CDR3 region has 16 residues. Germline values: CDR1 SEHNR, CDR2 FQNEAQ (reference sequence). The CDR3 nucleotides are TGTGCCAGCAGACACCGACAGGGGGCGCAGGGGGAGACCCAGTACTTC. Translation: CASRHRQGAQGETQYF.

The chain links TRBV19 to TRBJ2-1; the match to TRBD2 covers 11 bases. Unmatched junction bases numbered 8, after V lost 8 bases and J lost 8 bases. CDR1 LNHDA and CDR2 SQIVND come from the germline V gene (reference sequence). This CDR3 is 14 amino acids long. CDR3 DNA sequence: TGTGCCAGTTCACTAGCGGGAGTTCTCTATGAGCAGTTCTTC. It yields the protein CASSLAGVLYEQFF.

The CDR3 DNA reads TGTGCCAGCAGCTCGGGCGCGGCCGGTGGAAACACCATATATTTT. Amino acid sequence: CASSSGAAGGNTIYF. The chain joins TRBV7-8 to TRBJ1-3; D uncertain. Germline CDR1 SGHVS, CDR2 FQNEAQ. Between the trimmed V and J ends, which lost 4 bases and 3 bases, there was a span of 13 bases. The CDR3 contains 15 residues.

The rearrangement joins TRBV4-1 to TRBJ1-2, with D perhaps TRBD1 (6 bases). Trimming pared 4 bases from V and 5 bases from J, leaving 17 bases between. The V gene's germline CDR1 is MGHRA and CDR2 YSYEKL. The CDR3 loop spans 15 amino acids. The CDR3 reads CASSLQGSGGYGYTF. The CDR3 DNA reads TGCGCCAGCAGCCTACAGGGTAGCGGGGGATATGGCTACACCTTC.

The chain employs TRBV18 and TRBJ2-1; perhaps TRBD2 as D (5 bases). The V gene lost 2 bases and the J gene lost 4 bases, with 9 bases spanning the gap. Germline-derived CDR1 and CDR2 are KGHSH and LQKENI. The CDR3 covers 14 residues. This CDR3 is CASSPSTGYNEQFF. The CDR3, as DNA: TGTGCCAGCTCACCATCGACGGGGTACAATGAGCAGTTCTTC.